This TCR beta chain derives from a study of PD-1 blockade in classical Hodgkin lymphoma. At the level of the study: Intravenous infusions of nivolumab 3 mg/kg reached patients every 2 weeks.

Study-level findings and limits: Complete responders matched newly diagnosed patients in baseline diversity. Relapsed/refractory patients reportedly had the lowest baseline TCR diversity, below newly diagnosed patients, who were below healthy donors.

This clone has more than one count but fewer than ten. The antigen remains unidentified. The table came from immunoSEQ multiplex PCR; TCRdb's copy has only in-frame clones and leaves some out. The sample holds approximately 99,000 clones, more than 80% seen once. Each and every patient relapsed after autologous stem cell transplantation, and patients got differing brentuximab vedotin exposure. CDR3 size: 14 residues. Germline V gene data show CDR1 as GTSNPN and CDR2 as SVGIG (reference sequence). The V end lost 0 bases, the J end lost 1 base, and 7 bases lay between the germline ends. The sample in question was peripheral blood mononuclear cells (PBMCs), obtained before the second cycle of nivolumab. This TCR came from a human donor with classical Hodgkin lymphoma. This chain connects TRBV30 to TRBJ1-5; D uncertain. The CDR3 reads CAWSVPQSNQPQHF. In nucleotides, the CDR3 is TGTGCCTGGAGTGTCCCCCAGAGCAATCAGCCCCAGCATTTT. Combining the CDR3 with reference TRBV30 and TRBJ1-5 gives the whole variable domain SQTIHQWPATLVQPVGSPLSLECTVEGTSNPNLYWYRQAAGRGLQLLFYSVGIGQISSEVPQNLSASRPQDRQFILSSKKLLLSDSGFYLCAWSVPQSNQPQHFGDGTRLSIL.